Listed below are T cell receptor beta chains from one sample, sequenced in a study of blood T cell repertoires in COVID-19. Clones were sequenced by immunoSEQ multiplex PCR, and TCRdb holds only the in-frame ones, with some missing. Of 200,000 to 250,000 clones in the sample, around three quarters were seen once. Source material: peripheral blood. All receptors come from a woman aged 70-85 years with acute or convalescent COVID-19. Each CDR3 is given with its conserved first and last residue. The D gene is left open where the match is weak. Clone size is stated in some rows and not others, as once, few, many or a class when expanded.

cdr3_length	d_call	j_call	v_call	clone_size	cdr3_nt	cdr3_aa
14	.	TRBJ1-2	TRBV24-1	few	TGTGCCACCAGTGATGGACAGCGATTCTATGGCTACACCTTC	CATSDGQRFYGYTF
15	TRBD2	TRBJ2-1	TRBV10-3	.	TGTGCCATCAGTGAACTTAGCGGGGGGAACAATGAGCAGTTCTTC	CAISELSGGNNEQFF
15	.	TRBJ2-3	TRBV18	.	TGTGCCAGCTCACCTGGGGTGGCGGGGACAGATACGCAGTATTTT	CASSPGVAGTDTQYF
12	.	TRBJ1-2	TRBV30	.	TGTGCCTGGAGTGCGACAGGTGAAGGCTACACCTTC	CAWSATGEGYTF
15	TRBD2	TRBJ2-5	TRBV5-1	.	TGCGCCAGCAGCACGACTAGCGGGGCTAGAGAGACCCAGTACTTC	CASSTTSGARETQYF
12	.	TRBJ2-6	TRBV29-1	.	TGCAGCGTTTCTGCTGGGGCCAACGTCCTGACTTTC	CSVSAGANVLTF
14	TRBD1	TRBJ1-5	TRBV20-1	.	TGCAGTGCAAGTCCGGGACAGGGTAATCAGCCCCAGCATTTT	CSASPGQGNQPQHF
14	TRBD1	TRBJ2-2	TRBV5-6	few	TGTGCCAGCAGTCGGACAGGAAACACCGGGGAGCTGTTTTTT	CASSRTGNTGELFF
14	.	TRBJ2-2	TRBV9	.	TGTGCCAGCAGCGTCGGGTGGAAGGCCGGGGAGCTGTTTTTT	CASSVGWKAGELFF
12	.	TRBJ2-1	TRBV12-3/TRBV12-4	.	TGTGCCAGCAGTTTTCAAAGGGGGGGCAGCATCTTC	CASSFQRGGSIF
14	.	TRBJ1-1	TRBV4-2	.	TGTGCCAGCAGCCAAGATGGGGGCCGGACTGAAGCTTTCTTT	CASSQDGGRTEAFF
14	TRBD2	TRBJ2-3	TRBV7-2	.	TGTGCCAGCAGCTTAGCGACTAGCTCAGATACGCAGTATTTT	CASSLATSSDTQYF
16	TRBD1	TRBJ2-3	TRBV6-5	.	TGTGCCAGCAGTTACTCTTCAGGGGGCTGGGCAGATACGCAGTATTTT	CASSYSSGGWADTQYF
15	.	TRBJ2-5	TRBV10-1	.	TGCGCCAGCAGTGTAGGGGTTTCAGGTGCGGAGACCCAGTACTTC	CASSVGVSGAETQYF
16	.	TRBJ2-5	TRBV7-9	.	TGTGCCAGCAGCTCGCTGGAGGGGTGGGTACAAGAGACCCAGTACTTC	CASSSLEGWVQETQYF
13	.	TRBJ1-6	TRBV7-2	few	TGTGCCAGCAGCGCCCGACAGGATTCACCCCTCCACTTT	CASSARQDSPLHF
14	TRBD1	TRBJ2-7	TRBV29-1	.	TGCAGCGTTATTTGGAGACAGGGTTACCACGAGCAGTACTTC	CSVIWRQGYHEQYF
15	TRBD1	TRBJ2-6	TRBV6-5	.	TGTGCCAGCAGTTACGGACAGGGATGGGCCAACGTCCTGACTTTC	CASSYGQGWANVLTF
14	TRBD1	TRBJ1-3	TRBV2	.	TGTGCCAGCAGTGAAAGGACAGGGGCAAACACCATATATTTT	CASSERTGANTIYF
15	TRBD1	TRBJ2-5	TRBV5-6	.	TGTGCCAGCAGCTTACCGGGACAGGGGGGAGAGACCCAGTACTTC	CASSLPGQGGETQYF
16	TRBD1	TRBJ1-6	TRBV7-8	few	TGTGCCAGCAGCAGCGGGGGACAGGGGCTCGGGTCACCCCTCCACTTT	CASSSGGQGLGSPLHF
14	TRBD1	TRBJ1-2	TRBV3-1/TRBV3-2	once	TGTGCCAGCAGCCAAGCAGGGGGGTACTATGGCTACACCTTC	CASSQAGGYYGYTF
15	TRBD2	TRBJ2-3	TRBV4-1	.	TGCGCCAGCAGCCAAGGGCTAGCGGGGTATTATACGCAGTATTTT	CASSQGLAGYYTQYF
14	TRBD1	TRBJ2-7	TRBV5-6	.	TGTGCCAGCAGCCCCGGGACAGGGCGGTACGAGCAGTACTTC	CASSPGTGRYEQYF
14	.	TRBJ2-3	TRBV7-2	.	TGTGCCAGCAGCTTAGGGCCCTTCACAGATACGCAGTATTTT	CASSLGPFTDTQYF
13	.	TRBJ2-7	TRBV2	.	TGTGCCAGCAGTGAGAGCAGGTCGGGAGAGCAGTACTTC	CASSESRSGEQYF
16	.	TRBJ2-1	TRBV5-1	few	TGCGCCAGCAGCTTGTTGGAGGCCAGCGACTACAATGAGCAGTTCTTC	CASSLLEASDYNEQFF
13	TRBD2	TRBJ2-3	TRBV10-3	few	TGTGCCACGAATCTAGCGGGAACAGATACGCAGTATTTT	CATNLAGTDTQYF
15	TRBD2	TRBJ2-1	TRBV4-3	.	TGCGCCAGCAGCCGAACTAGCGGGGGGGCTGATGAGCAGTTCTTC	CASSRTSGGADEQFF
16	TRBD2	TRBJ2-1	TRBV7-2	.	TGTGCCAGCAGCTTCCTGACTAGCGGGGGTAACAATGAGCAGTTCTTC	CASSFLTSGGNNEQFF
16	.	TRBJ1-3	TRBV6-1	.	TGTGCCAGCAGTGAAGGATCAGGGGCGGTTGGAAACACCATATATTTT	CASSEGSGAVGNTIYF
14	.	TRBJ1-1	TRBV19	.	TGTGCCAGTAGTATAGGCCAGGGCAGGACTGAAGCTTTCTTT	CASSIGQGRTEAFF
15	TRBD1	TRBJ1-4	TRBV7-2	.	TGTGCCAGCAGCTTACGCAGGGGGCCAAATGAAAAACTGTTTTTT	CASSLRRGPNEKLFF
17	.	TRBJ2-2	TRBV11-3	.	TGTGCCAGCAGCTACCGTAGACAGAAGTTGAACACCGGGGAGCTGTTTTTT	CASSYRRQKLNTGELFF
19	TRBD2	TRBJ2-3	TRBV5-6	.	TGTGCCAGCAGCTTCCACACTAGCGGGGGCCTACACCGCACAGATACGCAGTATTTT	CASSFHTSGGLHRTDTQYF